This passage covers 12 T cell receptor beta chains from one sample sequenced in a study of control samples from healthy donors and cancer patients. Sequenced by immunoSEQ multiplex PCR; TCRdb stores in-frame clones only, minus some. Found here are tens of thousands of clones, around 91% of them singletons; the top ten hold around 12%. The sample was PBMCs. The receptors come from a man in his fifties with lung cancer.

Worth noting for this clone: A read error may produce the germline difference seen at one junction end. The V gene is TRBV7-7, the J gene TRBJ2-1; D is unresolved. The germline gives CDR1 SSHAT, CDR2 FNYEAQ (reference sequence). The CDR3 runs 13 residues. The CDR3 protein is CASSLDWGNEQFF. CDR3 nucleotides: TGTGCTAGCAGCTTAGATTGGGGAAATGAGCAGTTCTTC. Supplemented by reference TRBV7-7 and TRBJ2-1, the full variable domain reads GAGVSQSPRYKVTKRGQDVTLRCDPISSHATLYWYQQALGQGPEFLTYFNYEAQPDKSGLPSDRFSAERPEGSISTLTIQRTEQRDSAMYRCASSLDWGNEQFFGPGTRLTVL.

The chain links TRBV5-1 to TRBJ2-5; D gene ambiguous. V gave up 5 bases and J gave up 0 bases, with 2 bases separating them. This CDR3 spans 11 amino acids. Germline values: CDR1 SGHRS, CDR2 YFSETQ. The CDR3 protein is CASRNQETQYF. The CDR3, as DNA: TGCGCCAGCAGGAACCAAGAGACCCAGTACTTC. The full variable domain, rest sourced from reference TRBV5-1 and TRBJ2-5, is KAGVTQTPRYLIKTRGQQVTLSCSPISGHRSVSWYQQTPGQGLQFLFEYFSETQRNKGNFPGRFSGRQFSNSRSEMNVSTLELGDSALYLCASRNQETQYFGPGTRLLVL.

CDR3 amino acids: CAISGTSGYNEQFF. DNA for the CDR3: TGTGCCATCAGCGGGACTAGCGGATACAATGAGCAGTTCTTC. The rearrangement joins TRBV10-3 to TRBJ2-1; TRBD2 matches at 11 bases. The V and J ends lost 6 bases and 4 bases, in that order; junction bases with no gene match: 2. The CDR3 is made up of 14 amino acids. CDR1 and CDR2 (germline): ENHRY, SYGVKD.

CDR3 in amino acids: CASSLEVVVFGNTIYF. CDR3 bases: TGTGCCAGCAGCTTAGAAGTCGTAGTATTCGGGAACACCATATATTTT. The chain has TRBV7-9 and TRBJ1-3; D ambiguous. There are 16 residues in the CDR3. The germline V gene has CDR1 SEHNR and CDR2 FQNEAQ (reference sequence). V was pared by 1 base and J by 7 bases, with 17 bases between.

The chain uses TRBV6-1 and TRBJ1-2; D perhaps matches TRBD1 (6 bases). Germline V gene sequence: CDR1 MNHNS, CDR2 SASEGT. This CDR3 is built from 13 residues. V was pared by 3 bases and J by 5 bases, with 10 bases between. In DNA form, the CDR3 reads TGTGCCAGCAGTGACCCAGGGACATATGGCTACACCTTC. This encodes CASSDPGTYGYTF.

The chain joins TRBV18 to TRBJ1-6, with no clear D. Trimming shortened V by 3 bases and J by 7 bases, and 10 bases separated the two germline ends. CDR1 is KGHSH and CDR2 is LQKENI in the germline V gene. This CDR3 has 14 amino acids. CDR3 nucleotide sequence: TGTGCCAGCTCACCTGAATCATCGAATTCACCCCTCCACTTT. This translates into CASSPESSNSPLHF. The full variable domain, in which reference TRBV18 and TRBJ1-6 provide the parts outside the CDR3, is NAGVMQNPRHLVRRRGQEARLRCSPMKGHSHVYWYRQLPEEGLKFMVYLQKENIIDESGMPKERFSAEFPKEGPSILRIQQVVRGDSAAYFCASSPESSNSPLHFGNGTRLTVT.

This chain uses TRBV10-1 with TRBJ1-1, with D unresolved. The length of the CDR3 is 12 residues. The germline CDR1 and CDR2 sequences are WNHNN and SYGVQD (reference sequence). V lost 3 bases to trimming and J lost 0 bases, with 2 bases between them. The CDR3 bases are TGCGCCAGCAGTGACCTGAACACTGAAGCTTTCTTT. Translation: CASSDLNTEAFF.

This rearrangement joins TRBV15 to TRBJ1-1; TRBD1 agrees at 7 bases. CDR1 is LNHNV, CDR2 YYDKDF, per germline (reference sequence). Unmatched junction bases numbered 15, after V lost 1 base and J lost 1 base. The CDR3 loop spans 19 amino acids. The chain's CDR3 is CATSRGSTGRPDWNTEAFF. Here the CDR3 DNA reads TGTGCCACCAGCAGAGGGTCGACAGGGCGGCCCGATTGGAACACTGAAGCTTTCTTT.

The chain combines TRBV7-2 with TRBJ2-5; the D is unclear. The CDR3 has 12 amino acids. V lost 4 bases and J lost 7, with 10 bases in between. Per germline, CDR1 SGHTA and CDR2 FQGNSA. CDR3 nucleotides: TGTGCCAGCAGCTCGTATTCCGGGACCCAGTACTTC. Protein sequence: CASSSYSGTQYF.

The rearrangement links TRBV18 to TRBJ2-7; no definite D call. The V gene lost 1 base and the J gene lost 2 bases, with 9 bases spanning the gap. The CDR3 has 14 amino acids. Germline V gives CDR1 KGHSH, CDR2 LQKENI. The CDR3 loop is CASSPQPYAYEQYF. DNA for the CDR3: TGTGCCAGCTCACCACAGCCGTATGCCTACGAGCAGTACTTC.

CDR3 residues: CASSLEGQGYYGYTF. The CDR3 nucleotides read TGTGCCAGCAGCTTGGAGGGACAGGGATACTATGGCTACACCTTC. The J gene is TRBJ1-2, the V gene TRBV5-4; 9 bases line up with TRBD1. Germline V gives CDR1 SGHNT, CDR2 YYREEE (reference sequence). V shed 0 bases and J 3 bases; nucleotides not matched to a gene: 3. The CDR3 has 15 amino acids.

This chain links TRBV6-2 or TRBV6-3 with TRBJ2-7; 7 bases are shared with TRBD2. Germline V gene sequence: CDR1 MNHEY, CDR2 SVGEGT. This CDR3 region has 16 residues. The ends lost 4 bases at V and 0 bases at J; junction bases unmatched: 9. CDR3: CASSSLSRGDSYEQYF. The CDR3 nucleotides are TGTGCCAGCAGTTCTCTTAGCCGGGGGGACTCCTACGAGCAGTACTTC.